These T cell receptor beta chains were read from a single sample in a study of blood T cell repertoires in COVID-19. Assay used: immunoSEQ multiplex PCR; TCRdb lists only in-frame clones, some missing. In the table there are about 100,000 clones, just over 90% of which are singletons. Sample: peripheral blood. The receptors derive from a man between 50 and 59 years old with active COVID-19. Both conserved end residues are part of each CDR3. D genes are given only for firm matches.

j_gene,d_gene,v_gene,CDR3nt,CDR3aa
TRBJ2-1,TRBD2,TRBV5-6,TGTGCCAGCAGCTTTAGACTAGCGGGAAGGGCTGAGCAGTTCTTC,CASSFRLAGRAEQFF
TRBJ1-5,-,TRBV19,TGTGCCAGTAGTTCTGGACAGTACATCGGCAATCAGCCCCAGCATTTT,CASSSGQYIGNQPQHF
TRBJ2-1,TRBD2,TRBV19,TGTGCCAGTAGTATGGGGGGTGGACTAGATGAGCAGTTCTTC,CASSMGGGLDEQFF
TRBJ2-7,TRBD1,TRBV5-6,TGTGCCAGCAGCCGAACACAGGGGCTGGCGGGCGAGCAGTACTTC,CASSRTQGLAGEQYF
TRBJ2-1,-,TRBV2,TGTGCCAGCAGTGAGGGATGGGGCGATGAGCAGTTCTTC,CASSEGWGDEQFF
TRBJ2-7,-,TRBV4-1,TGCGCCAGCAGCCACCACAGGGAGGGGTACGAGCAGTACTTC,CASSHHREGYEQYF
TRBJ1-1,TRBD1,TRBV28,TGTGCCAGCATTTCACACCCTAAGTGGGGGACAGGGTGGGAGAACACTGAAGCTTTCTTT,CASISHPKWGTGWENTEAFF
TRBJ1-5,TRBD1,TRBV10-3,TGTGCCATCAGTGGGGGACAGGAAAGCAATCAGCCCCAGCATTTT,CAISGGQESNQPQHF
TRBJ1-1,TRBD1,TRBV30,TGTGCCTGGAGCCGACAGGGGGCGTTAGGGGAGGCTTTCTTT,CAWSRQGALGEAFF
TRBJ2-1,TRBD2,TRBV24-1,TGTGCCACCAGTGCCCGTAGCGGGAGGGGGGCCTACAATGAGCAGTTCTTC,CATSARSGRGAYNEQFF
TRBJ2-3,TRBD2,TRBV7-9,TGTGCCAGCCATTGGAGTAACGGGGGGGTAAGCACAGATACGCAGTATTTT,CASHWSNGGVSTDTQYF
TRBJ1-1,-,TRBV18,TGTGCCAGCTCGGCGGTACAGGGCGGCACTGAAGCTTTCTTT,CASSAVQGGTEAFF
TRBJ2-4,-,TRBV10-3,TGTGCCATCAGTGAATATGGCGGGACGGGCGTTGGAAACATTCAGTACTTC,CAISEYGGTGVGNIQYF
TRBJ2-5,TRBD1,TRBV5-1,TGCGCCAGCAGCCGGACAGGGCCGGAGGAGACCCAGTACTTC,CASSRTGPEETQYF
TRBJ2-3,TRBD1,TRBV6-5,TGTGCCAGCAGACATGACAGGGGGCAAACAGATACGCAGTATTTT,CASRHDRGQTDTQYF
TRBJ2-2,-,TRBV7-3,TGTGCCAGCAGCGCCACAGGGTCCGGGGAGCTGTTTTTT,CASSATGSGELFF
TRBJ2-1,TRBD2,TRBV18,TGTGCCAGCTCACCAGTAGCGGGGGTTTCCTACAATGAGCAGTTCTTC,CASSPVAGVSYNEQFF
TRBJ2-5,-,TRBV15,TGTGCCACCAGCGTGGGGGGAGAGACCCAGTACTTC,CATSVGGETQYF
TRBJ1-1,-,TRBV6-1,TGTGCCAGCAGTGAAGGGCCCTTTCCAGGGAATGCTGAAGCTTTCTTT,CASSEGPFPGNAEAFF